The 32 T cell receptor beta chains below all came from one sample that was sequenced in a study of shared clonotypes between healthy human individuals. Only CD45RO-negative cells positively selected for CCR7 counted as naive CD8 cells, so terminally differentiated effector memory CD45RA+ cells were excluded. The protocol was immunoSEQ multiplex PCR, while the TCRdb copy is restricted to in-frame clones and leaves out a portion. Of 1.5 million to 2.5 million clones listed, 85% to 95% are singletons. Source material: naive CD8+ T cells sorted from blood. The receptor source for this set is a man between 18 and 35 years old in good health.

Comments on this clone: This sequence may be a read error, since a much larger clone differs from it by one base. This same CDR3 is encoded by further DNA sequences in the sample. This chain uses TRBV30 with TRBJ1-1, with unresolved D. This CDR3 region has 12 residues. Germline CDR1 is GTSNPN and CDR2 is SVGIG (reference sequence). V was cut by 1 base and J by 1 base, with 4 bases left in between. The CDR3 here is CAWSAGNTEAFF. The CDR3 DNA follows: TGTGCCTGGAGTGCGGGGAACACTGAAGCTTTCTTT.

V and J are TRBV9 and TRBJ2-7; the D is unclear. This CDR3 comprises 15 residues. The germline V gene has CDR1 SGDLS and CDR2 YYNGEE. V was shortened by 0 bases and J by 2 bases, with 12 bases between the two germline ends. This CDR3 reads CASSVGFGRTYEQYF. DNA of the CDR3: TGTGCCAGCAGCGTAGGCTTTGGCAGAACCTACGAGCAGTACTTC.

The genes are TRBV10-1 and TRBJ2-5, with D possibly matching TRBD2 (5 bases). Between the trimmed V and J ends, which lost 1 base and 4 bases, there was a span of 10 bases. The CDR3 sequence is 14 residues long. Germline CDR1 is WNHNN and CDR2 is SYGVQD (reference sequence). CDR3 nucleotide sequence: TGCGCCAGCAGTGAGTACGGGGAAAGAGAGACCCAGTACTTC. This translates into CASSEYGERETQYF.

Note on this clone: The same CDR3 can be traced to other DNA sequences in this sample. CDR3: CASSVGGGPNQPQHF. In DNA, the CDR3 is TGTGCCAGCAGCGTGGGCGGGGGCCCTAATCAGCCCCAGCATTTT. The chain has TRBV9 and TRBJ1-5, with D tentatively TRBD1 (6 bases). V was shortened by 2 bases and J by 4 bases, with 13 bases between the two germline ends. The CDR3 covers 15 residues. Germline V gene data show CDR1 as SGDLS and CDR2 as YYNGEE.

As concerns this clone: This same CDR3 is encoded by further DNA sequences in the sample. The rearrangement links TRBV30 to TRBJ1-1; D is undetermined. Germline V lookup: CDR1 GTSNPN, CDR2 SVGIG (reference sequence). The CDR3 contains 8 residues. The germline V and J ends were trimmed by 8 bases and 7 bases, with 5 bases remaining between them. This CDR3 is CAGDEAFF. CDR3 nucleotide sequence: TGTGCCGGGGATGAAGCTTTCTTT.

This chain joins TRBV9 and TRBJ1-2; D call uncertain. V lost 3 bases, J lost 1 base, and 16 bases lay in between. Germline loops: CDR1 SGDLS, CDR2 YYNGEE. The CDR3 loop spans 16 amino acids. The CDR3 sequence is CASSDVGEGFNYGYTF. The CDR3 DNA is TGTGCCAGCAGCGACGTCGGGGAGGGCTTTAACTATGGCTACACCTTC. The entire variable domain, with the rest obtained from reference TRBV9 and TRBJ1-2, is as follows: DSGVTQTPKHLITATGQRVTLRCSPRSGDLSVYWYQQSLDQGLQFLIQYYNGEERAKGNILERFSAQQFPDLHSELNLSSLELGDSALYFCASSDVGEGFNYGYTFGSGTRLTVV.

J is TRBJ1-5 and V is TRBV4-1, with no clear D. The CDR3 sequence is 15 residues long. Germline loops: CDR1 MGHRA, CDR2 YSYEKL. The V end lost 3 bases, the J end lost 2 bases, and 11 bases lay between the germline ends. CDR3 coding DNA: TGCGCCAGCAGCCATCTCGGGCTGGGCAATCAGCCCCAGCATTTT. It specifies CASSHLGLGNQPQHF.

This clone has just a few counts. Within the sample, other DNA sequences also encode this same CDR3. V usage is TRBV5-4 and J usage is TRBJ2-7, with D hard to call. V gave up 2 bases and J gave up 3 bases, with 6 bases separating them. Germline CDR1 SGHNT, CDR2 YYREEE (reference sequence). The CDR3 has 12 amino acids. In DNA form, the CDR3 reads TGTGCCAGCAGCTTTGGAAGCTACGAGCAGTACTTC. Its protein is CASSFGSYEQYF.

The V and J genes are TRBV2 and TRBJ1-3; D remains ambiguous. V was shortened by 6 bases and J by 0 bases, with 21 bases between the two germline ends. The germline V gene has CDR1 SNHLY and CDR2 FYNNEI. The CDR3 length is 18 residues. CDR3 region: CASSVNTMDESSGNTIYF. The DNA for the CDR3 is TGTGCCAGCAGCGTCAACACCATGGACGAGAGCTCTGGAAACACCATATATTTT.

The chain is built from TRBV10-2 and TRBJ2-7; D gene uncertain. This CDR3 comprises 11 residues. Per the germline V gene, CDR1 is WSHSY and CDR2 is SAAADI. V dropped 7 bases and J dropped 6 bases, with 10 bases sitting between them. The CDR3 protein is CASMYKTEQYF. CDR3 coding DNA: TGCGCCAGCATGTATAAAACCGAGCAGTACTTC.

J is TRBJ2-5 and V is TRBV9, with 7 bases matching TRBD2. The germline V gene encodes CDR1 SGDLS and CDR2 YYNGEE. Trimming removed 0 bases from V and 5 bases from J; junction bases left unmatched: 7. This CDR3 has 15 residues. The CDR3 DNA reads TGTGCCAGCAGCGTAGCCGGGGGGACGAGGGAGACCCAGTACTTC. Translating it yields CASSVAGGTRETQYF.

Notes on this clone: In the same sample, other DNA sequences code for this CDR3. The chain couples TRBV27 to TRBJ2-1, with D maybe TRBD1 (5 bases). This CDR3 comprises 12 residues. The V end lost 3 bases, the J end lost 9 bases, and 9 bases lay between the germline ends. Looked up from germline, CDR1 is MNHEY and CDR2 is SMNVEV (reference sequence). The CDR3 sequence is CASSLGRTEQFF. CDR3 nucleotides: TGTGCCAGCAGTTTGGGGCGAACTGAGCAGTTCTTC.

The CDR3 loop reads CASSTLAAGELFF. The DNA for the CDR3 is TGTGCCAGCAGCACCCTAGCAGCCGGGGAGCTGTTTTTT. J is TRBJ2-2 and V is TRBV27; a weak D match, TRBD2 (5 bases). Trimming shortened V by 6 bases and J by 6 bases, and 11 bases separated the two germline ends. Germline CDR1 reads MNHEY; CDR2 reads SMNVEV (reference sequence). CDR3 length equals 13 residues.

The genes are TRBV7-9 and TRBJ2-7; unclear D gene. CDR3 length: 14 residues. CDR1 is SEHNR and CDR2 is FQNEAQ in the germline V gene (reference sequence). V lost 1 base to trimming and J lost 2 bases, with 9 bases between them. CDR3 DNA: TGTGCCAGCAGCTTAGACTACATGACCTACGAGCAGTACTTC. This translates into CASSLDYMTYEQYF.

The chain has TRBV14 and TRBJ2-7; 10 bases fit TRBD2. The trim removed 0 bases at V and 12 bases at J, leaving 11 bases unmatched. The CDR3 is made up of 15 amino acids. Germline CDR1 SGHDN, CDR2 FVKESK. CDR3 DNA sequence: TGTGCCAGCAGCCAAGAGGCCCGGCTAGCGGGAGAAACGTACTTC. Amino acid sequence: CASSQEARLAGETYF.

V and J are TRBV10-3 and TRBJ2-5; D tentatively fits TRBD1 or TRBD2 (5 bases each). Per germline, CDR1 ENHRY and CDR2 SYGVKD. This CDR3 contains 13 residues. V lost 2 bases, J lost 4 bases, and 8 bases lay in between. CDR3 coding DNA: TGTGCCATCAGTGAGGCTGGGGGAGAGACCCAGTACTTC. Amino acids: CAISEAGGETQYF.

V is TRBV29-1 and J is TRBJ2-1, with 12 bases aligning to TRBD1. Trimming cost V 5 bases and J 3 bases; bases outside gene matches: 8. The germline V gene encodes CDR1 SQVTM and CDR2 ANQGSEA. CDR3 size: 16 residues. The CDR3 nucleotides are TGCAGCGTTCTACCCAGGGACAGGGGGCTCTACAATGAGCAGTTCTTC. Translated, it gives CSVLPRDRGLYNEQFF.

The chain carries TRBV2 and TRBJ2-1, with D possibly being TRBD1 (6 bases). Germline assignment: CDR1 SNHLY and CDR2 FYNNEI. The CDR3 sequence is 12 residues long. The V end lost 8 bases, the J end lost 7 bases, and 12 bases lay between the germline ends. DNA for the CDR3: TGTGCCAGCTCCTACAGGGAAAATGAGCAGTTCTTC. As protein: CASSYRENEQFF.

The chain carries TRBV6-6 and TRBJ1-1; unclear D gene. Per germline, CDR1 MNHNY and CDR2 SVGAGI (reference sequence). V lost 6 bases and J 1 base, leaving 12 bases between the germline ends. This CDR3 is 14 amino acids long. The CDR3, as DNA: TGTGCCAGCAGGATGGAAGGACCGAACACTGAAGCTTTCTTT. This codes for CASRMEGPNTEAFF.

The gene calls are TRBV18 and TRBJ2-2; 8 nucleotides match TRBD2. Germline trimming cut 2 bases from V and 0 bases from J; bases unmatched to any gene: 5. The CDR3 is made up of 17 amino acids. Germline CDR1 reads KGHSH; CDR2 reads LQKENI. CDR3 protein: CASSPFTSGPNTGELFF. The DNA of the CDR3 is TGTGCCAGCTCACCATTTACTAGCGGACCGAACACCGGGGAGCTGTTTTTT.

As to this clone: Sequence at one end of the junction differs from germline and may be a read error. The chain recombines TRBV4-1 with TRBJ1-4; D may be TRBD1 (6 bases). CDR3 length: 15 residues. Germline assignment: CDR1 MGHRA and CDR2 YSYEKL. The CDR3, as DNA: TGCGCCACCAGCCCCCGGGGGGCGAGTAATGAAAAACTGTTTTTT. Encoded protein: CATSPRGASNEKLFF.

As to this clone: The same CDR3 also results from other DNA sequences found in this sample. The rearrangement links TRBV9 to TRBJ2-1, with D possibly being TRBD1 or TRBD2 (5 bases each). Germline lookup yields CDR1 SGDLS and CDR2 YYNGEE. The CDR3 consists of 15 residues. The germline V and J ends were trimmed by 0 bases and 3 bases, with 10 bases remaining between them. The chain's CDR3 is CASSVGGVNYNEQFF. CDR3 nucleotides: TGTGCCAGCAGCGTAGGAGGGGTGAACTACAATGAGCAGTTCTTC.

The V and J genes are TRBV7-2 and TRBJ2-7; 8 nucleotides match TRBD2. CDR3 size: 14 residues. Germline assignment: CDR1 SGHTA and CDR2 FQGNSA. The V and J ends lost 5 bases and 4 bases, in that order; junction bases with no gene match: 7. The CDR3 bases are TGTGCCAGCAGCCCTAGCGGGCCTGCATACGAGCAGTACTTC. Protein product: CASSPSGPAYEQYF.

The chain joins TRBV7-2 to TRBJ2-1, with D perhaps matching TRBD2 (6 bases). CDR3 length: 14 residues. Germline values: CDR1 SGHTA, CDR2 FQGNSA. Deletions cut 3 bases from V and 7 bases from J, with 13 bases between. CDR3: CASSFPGLPNEQFF. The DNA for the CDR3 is TGTGCCAGCAGCTTTCCGGGACTTCCTAATGAGCAGTTCTTC. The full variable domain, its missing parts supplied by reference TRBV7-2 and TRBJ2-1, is GAGVSQSPSNKVTEKGKDVELRCDPISGHTALYWYRQSLGQGLEFLIYFQGNSAPDKSGLPSDRFSAERTGGSVSTLTIQRTQQEDSAVYLCASSFPGLPNEQFFGPGTRLTVL.

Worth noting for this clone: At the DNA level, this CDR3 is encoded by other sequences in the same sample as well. The CDR3, as DNA: TGTGCCAGCAGCTCCGACACCGGGGAGCTGTTTTTT. Protein sequence: CASSSDTGELFF. This chain links TRBV7-3 with TRBJ2-2; unclear D gene. The CDR3 runs to 12 residues. From germline, CDR1 is SGHTA and CDR2 FQGTGA. The V end lost 4 bases, the J end lost 3 bases, and 3 bases lay between the germline ends.

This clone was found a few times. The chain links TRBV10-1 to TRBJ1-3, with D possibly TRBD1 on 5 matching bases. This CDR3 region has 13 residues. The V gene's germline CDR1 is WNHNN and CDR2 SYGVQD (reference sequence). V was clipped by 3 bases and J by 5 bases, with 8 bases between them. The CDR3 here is CASSDRVRNTIYF. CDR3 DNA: TGCGCCAGCAGTGACAGGGTTAGAAACACCATATATTTT.

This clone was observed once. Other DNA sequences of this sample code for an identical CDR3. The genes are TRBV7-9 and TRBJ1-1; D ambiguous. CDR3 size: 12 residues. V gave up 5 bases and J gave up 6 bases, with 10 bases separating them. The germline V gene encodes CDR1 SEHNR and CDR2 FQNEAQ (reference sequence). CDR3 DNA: TGTGCCAGCAGCCTGACGGGGTCTGAAGCTTTCTTT. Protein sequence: CASSLTGSEAFF.

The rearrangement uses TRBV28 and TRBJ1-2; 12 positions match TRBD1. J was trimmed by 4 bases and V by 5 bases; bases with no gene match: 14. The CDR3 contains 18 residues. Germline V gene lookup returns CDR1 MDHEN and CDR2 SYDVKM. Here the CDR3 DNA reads TGTGCCAGCAGTACACCCGGGACAGGGGGCTCAATTAGCTATGGCTACACCTTC. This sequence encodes CASSTPGTGGSISYGYTF.

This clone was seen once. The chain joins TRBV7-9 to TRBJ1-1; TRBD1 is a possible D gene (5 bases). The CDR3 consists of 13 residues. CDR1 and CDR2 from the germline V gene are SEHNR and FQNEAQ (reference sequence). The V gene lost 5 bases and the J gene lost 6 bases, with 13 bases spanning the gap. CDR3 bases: TGTGCCAGCAGCCTAGAGACAGCTCCTGAAGCTTTCTTT. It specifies CASSLETAPEAFF.

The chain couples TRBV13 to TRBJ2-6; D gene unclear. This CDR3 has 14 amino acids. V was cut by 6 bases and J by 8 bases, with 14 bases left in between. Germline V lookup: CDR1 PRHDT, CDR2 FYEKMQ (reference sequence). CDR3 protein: CASSSAFSPNVLTF. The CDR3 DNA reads TGTGCCAGCAGTTCGGCGTTCAGTCCCAACGTCCTGACTTTC.

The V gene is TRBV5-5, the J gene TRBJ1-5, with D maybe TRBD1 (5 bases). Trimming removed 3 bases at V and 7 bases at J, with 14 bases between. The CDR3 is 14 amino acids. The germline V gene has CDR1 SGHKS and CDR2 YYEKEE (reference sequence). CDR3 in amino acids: CASSSAVGAQPQHF. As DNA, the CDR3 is TGTGCCAGCAGCTCCGCCGTAGGGGCCCAGCCCCAGCATTTT.

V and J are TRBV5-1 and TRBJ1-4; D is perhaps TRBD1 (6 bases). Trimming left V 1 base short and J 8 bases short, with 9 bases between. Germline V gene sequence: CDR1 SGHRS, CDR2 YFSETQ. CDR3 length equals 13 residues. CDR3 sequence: CASSLTGSEKLFF. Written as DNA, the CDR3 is TGCGCCAGCAGCTTGACAGGGAGCGAAAAACTGTTTTTT.